The clone carrying this T cell receptor (beta chain) was seen only a few times. This sample was taken from a study of cytomegalovirus exposure and HLA in healthy donors. CDR3 length: 15 amino acids. CDR1 is SGHDN and CDR2 is FVKESK in the germline V gene. J was trimmed by 0 bases and V by 4 bases; bases with no gene match: 5. PCR was performed using 60 Vbeta and 13 Jbeta primers. Clones were sequenced by immunoSEQ multiplex PCR, and TCRdb holds only the in-frame ones, with some missing. The data show about 170,000 clones, about 59% seen once. Material for sequencing was PBMCs. This clonotype was obtained from a middle-aged man in good health and CMV-seronegative. The rearrangement links TRBV14 to TRBJ2-5; 7 positions agree with TRBD1. The CDR3 reads CASSRGTAYQETQYF. DNA for the CDR3: TGTGCCAGCAGCCGAGGGACAGCGTACCAAGAGACCCAGTACTTC.